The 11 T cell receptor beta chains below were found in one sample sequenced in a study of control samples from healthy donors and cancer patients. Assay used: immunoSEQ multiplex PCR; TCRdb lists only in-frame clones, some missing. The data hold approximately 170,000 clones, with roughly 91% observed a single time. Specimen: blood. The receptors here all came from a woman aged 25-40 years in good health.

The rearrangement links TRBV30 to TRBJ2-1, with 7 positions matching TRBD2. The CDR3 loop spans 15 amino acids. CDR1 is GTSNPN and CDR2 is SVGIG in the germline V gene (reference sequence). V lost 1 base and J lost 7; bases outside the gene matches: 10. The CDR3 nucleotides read TGTGCCTGGAGTGCAGAGGGCGGGAGCGAAAATGAGCAGTTCTTC. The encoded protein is CAWSAEGGSENEQFF.

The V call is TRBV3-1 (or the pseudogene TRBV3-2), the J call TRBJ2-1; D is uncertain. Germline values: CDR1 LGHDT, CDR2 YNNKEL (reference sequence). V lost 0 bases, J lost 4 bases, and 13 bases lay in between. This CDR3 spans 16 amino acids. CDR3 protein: CASSQEYGYKYNEQFF. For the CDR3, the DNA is TGTGCCAGCAGCCAAGAATACGGCTACAAATACAATGAGCAGTTCTTC.

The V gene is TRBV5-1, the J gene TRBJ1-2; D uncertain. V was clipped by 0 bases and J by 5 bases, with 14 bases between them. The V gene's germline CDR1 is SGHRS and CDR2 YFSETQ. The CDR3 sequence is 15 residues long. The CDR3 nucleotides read TGCGCCAGCAGCTTGGTGCCGGGGATCGGATATGGCTACACCTTC. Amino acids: CASSLVPGIGYGYTF.

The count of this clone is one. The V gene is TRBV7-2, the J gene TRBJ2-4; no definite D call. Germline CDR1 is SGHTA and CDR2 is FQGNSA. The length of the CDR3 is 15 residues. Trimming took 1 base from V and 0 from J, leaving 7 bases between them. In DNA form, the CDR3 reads TGTGCCAGCAGCTTAGTCGCCATAGCCAAAAACATTCAGTACTTC. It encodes CASSLVAIAKNIQYF.

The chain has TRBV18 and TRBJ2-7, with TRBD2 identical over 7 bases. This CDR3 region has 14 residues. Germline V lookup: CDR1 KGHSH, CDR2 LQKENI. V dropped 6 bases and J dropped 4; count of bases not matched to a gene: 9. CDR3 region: CASSPGTKPYEQYF. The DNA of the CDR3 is TGTGCCAGCTCGCCCGGGACTAAACCTTACGAGCAGTACTTC.

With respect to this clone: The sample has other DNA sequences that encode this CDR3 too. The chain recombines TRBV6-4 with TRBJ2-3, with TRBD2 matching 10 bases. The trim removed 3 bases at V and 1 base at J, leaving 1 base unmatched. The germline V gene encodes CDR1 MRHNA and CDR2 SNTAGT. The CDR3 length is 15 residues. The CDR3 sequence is CASSETSGGTDTQYF. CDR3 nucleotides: TGTGCCAGCAGTGAAACTAGCGGGGGCACAGATACGCAGTATTTT.

CDR3 residues: CASSYQSQGASGYTF. Here the CDR3 DNA reads TGTGCCAGCAGTTATCAATCCCAGGGGGCGAGTGGCTACACCTTC. V gene TRBV27 combines with J gene TRBJ1-2; TRBD1 agrees at 8 bases. The germline V gene encodes CDR1 MNHEY and CDR2 SMNVEV (reference sequence). The CDR3 is 15 residues long. V shed 4 bases and J 7 bases; nucleotides not matched to a gene: 11.

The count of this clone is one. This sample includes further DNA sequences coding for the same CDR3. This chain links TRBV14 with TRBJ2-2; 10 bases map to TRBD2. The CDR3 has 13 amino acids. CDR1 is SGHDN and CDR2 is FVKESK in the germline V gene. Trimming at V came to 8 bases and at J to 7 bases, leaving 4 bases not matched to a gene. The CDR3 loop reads CASSGLAIGELFF. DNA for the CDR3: TGTGCCAGCTCGGGACTAGCGATCGGGGAGCTGTTTTTT.

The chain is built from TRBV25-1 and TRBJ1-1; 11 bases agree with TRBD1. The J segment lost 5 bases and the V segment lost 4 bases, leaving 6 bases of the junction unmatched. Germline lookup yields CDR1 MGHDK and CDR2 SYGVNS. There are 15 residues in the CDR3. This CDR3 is CASSVLGTGGTEAFF. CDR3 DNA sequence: TGTGCCAGCAGTGTTCTCGGGACAGGGGGTACTGAAGCTTTCTTT.

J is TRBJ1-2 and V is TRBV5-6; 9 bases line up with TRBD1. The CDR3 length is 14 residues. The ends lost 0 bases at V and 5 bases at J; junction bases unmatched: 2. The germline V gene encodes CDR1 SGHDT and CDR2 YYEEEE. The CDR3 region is CASSLAGTGYGYTF. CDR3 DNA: TGTGCCAGCAGCTTGGCCGGGACAGGGTATGGCTACACCTTC.

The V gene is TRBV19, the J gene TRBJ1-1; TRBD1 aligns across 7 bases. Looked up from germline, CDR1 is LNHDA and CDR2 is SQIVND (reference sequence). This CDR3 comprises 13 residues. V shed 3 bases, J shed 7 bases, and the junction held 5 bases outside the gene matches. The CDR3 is CASSMEQGNEAFF. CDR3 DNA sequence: TGTGCCAGTAGTATGGAACAGGGGAATGAAGCTTTCTTT.